This TCR beta chain is from a study of blood T cell repertoires in COVID-19. Study-wide context: Some COVID-19 samples were acute and others convalescent; all came from the United States, Italy and Spain. Sources were T cells, B-cell-depleted T cells, or PBMCs; the material itself was cDNA or gDNA.

Trimming removed 4 bases at V and 1 base at J, with 12 bases between. Germline V gene data show CDR1 as SGHRS and CDR2 as YFSETQ. The CDR3 length is 16 residues. The study counted Cohort 3 donors as recovered given two negative PCRs, clearance, or symptom resolution. Authors' data handling: Amplification of reference gene primers was used by the study to estimate nucleated cell counts. Libraries were prepared by immunoSEQ multiplex PCR; TCRdb keeps only in-frame clonotypes and omits some of them. That table gives V, J and clone size, and the DNA gave D and trimming. This sample has roughly 150,000 clones, with around four fifths found just once.

The chain links TRBV5-1 to TRBJ1-6; D not resolved. The receptor was isolated from a woman between 35 and 50 years old who had recovered from COVID-19. The source material was PBMCs or T cells enriched from blood (not recorded which). CDR3 loop: CASSPWGGSYNSPLHF. In DNA, the CDR3 is TGCGCCAGCAGCCCCTGGGGAGGTTCCTATAATTCACCCCTCCACTTT.